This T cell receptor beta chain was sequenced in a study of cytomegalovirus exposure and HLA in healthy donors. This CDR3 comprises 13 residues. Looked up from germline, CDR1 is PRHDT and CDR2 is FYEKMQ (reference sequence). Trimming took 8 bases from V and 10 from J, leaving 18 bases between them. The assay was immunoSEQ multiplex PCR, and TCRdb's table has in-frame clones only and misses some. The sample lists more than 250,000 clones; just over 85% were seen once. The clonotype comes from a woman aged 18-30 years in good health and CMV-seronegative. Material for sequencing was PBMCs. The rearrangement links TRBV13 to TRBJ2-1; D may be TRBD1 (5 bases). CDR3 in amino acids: CASCWGRSGEQFF. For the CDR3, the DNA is TGTGCCAGCTGTTGGGGCAGATCGGGCGAGCAGTTCTTC.